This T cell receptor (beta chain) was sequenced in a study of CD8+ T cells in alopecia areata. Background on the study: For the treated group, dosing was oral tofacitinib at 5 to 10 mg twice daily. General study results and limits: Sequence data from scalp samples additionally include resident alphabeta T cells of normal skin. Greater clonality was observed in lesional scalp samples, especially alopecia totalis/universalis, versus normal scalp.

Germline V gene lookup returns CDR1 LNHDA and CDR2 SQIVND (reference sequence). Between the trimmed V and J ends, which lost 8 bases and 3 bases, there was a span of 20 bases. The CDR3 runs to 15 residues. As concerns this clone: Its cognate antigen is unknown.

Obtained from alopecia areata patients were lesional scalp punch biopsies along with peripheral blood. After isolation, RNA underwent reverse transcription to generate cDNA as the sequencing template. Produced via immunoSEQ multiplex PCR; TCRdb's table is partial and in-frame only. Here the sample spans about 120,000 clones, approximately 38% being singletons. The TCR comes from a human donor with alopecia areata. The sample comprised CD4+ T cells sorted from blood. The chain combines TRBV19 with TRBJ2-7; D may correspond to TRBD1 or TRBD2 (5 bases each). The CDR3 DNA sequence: TGTGCCAGTTCAGAGTACGGGGCCAGGAGCTACGAGCAGTACTTC. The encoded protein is CASSEYGARSYEQYF. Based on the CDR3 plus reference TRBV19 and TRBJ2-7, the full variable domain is DGGITQSPKYLFRKEGQNVTLSCEQNLNHDAMYWYRQDPGQGLRLIYYSQIVNDFQKGDIAEGYSVSREKKESFPLTVTSAQKNPTAFYLCASSEYGARSYEQYFGPGTRLTVT.